The TCR beta chain under discussion was sequenced for a study of T cell responses to AZD1222 COVID-19 vaccine (dated by TCRdb to the early 2020s). At the level of the whole study: AZD1222 recipients whose second dose came at about 4 weeks and those whose second dose came at about 12 weeks were combined into one group, since spike-specific TCR depth and breadth did not differ between the two schedules. TCR sequencing was performed for about 240 trial participants, of whom roughly 200 were given two doses of AZD1222 and around 25 were given two doses of MenACWY control vaccine. Trial participants were enrolled by age into subgroups of 18-55, 56-69 and 70-plus years, and around 150, 29 and 61 TCR-sequenced participants, respectively, were included in these subgroups.

CDR1 and CDR2 are drawn from the germline V gene (reference sequence): GTSNPN, SVGIG. V is pared back by 1 base and J by 10 bases, with 11 bases lying between the germline termini. Taken from cysteine to phenylalanine, the CDR3 has 13 residues. Of all the DNA, just the CDR3 is kept, 39 bases in frame from base 1. Points on this clone: Its antigen specificity is not known. No much larger clonotype is one base removed from it; base qualities were not supplied.

Paper-wide results and their limitations: In the small 56-69-year group, the increase in depth fell short of significance, most likely because of low power. CD4 TCRs associated with the vaccine covered the entire spike protein, and the dominant responses were in regions 160-218 and 743-854. Most participants were white British and females outnumbered males, and the authors suggested that clonal diversity may have been underestimated. No day 14 peak-response samples were available, so repertoires were characterized only after the peak T cell response. Only five to seven AZD1222 recipients were SARS-CoV-2 seropositive at baseline, limiting conclusions about previously exposed vaccinees. After two AZD1222 doses, spike-specific TCR breadth and depth were significantly higher than at day 0 and than in MenACWY recipients. Reportedly, close to half of the unique spike-specific TCRs recognized epitopes lying outside the regions that are mutated in the B.1.351 and B.1.1.7 variants.

What this sample's time point label stands for: baseline before first vaccination. Vaccinee samples were obtained from the UK trials COV001 and COV002, which included a single-blind randomized controlled phase 2/3 trial of AZD1222 (ChAdOx1 nCoV-19) in healthy adults. For TCRbeta chain sequencing, PBMC samples from trial participants were taken at day 0 and at day 28 after the second dose. The CDR3 regions of human TCRbeta chains were analyzed by immunosequencing. The published analysis was carried out like this. Repertoire TCRs were checked for matches against a reference library of SARS-CoV-2-specific TCRs that had been generated using the MIRA antigen-specificity platform. Breadth was defined as the fraction of unique TCRs that were SARS-CoV-2-associated. Depth was defined as the fraction of total T cells that were SARS-CoV-2-associated. Each spike-specific TCR was assigned to its reactive spike region and to a CD4 or CD8 class using the MIRA data. Log10-transformed breadth and depth values were compared by one-way ANOVA with Sidak's multiple comparisons tests. TCRdb re-hosts the immuneACCESS table, in-frame sequences only. Its copies lack some clones; in the studies checked, an unresolved V gene accounts for under half of them, and the cause for the rest is not known. V, J and clone size are taken as reported in that table, and D and trimming were inferred from the DNA itself. The sample table records fewer than 130,000 clones; 81% of these occur just once. The top ten hold about 4.6% of the sample.

The sequence was obtained from an adult in good health. The rearranged segments are TRBV30 and TRBJ1-6; the D gene identity is not certain. The material was peripheral blood, obtained on day 0 of AZD1222 vaccination. For the CDR3, the sequence is CAWSEENLSPLHF. The sequence in DNA is TGTGCCTGGAGTGAAGAGAACCTGTCACCCCTCCACTTT.